This entry lists 32 T cell receptor beta chains sequenced from one sample in a study of Graves' ophthalmopathy and Graves' hyperthyroidism. Amplification of the TCR beta CDR3 regions used RNA transcripts (as template). The first-round RT-PCR employed HTBI primers together with the Qiagen OneStep RT-PCR kit. A multiplex PCR was then performed as the second round. Each CDR3 protein is one row after TCRdb ran MiXCR on the multiplex PCR reads. This sample yields 220,000 or so distinct CDR3 sequences, of which 20% to 25% are seen a single time; around 45% belongs to the top ten. The sequenced material came from peripheral blood. The receptors come from a woman between 50 and 59 years old with Graves' ophthalmopathy.

This clonotype was observed at least ten times. This chain connects TRBV6-2 or TRBV6-3 to TRBJ1-1, with D uncertain. The CDR3 totals 12 residues. Germline lookup yields CDR1 MNHEY and CDR2 SVGEGT. V lost 2 bases and J lost 5, with 6 bases in between. CDR3 nucleotides: TGTGCCAGCAGTTACATCAGTACTGAAGCTTTCTTT. This codes for CASSYISTEAFF.

For this clonotype: This may be a read error, as it is one base from a much larger clone. The chain combines TRBV28 with TRBJ2-5; TRBD1 is a possible D gene (7 bases). CDR3 length equals 14 residues. Trimming removed 6 bases at V and 7 bases at J, with 18 bases between. Germline lookup yields CDR1 MDHEN and CDR2 SYDVKM. CDR3 nucleotide sequence: TGTGCCAGCAGCCCCGGACAGGTCGGGGGGACCCAGTACTTC. This encodes CASSPGQVGGTQYF.

This clonotype was recorded at least ten times. The rearrangement links TRBV12-3 or TRBV12-4 to TRBJ2-2; no clear D. The V end was cut by 11 bases, the J end by 6 bases, with 10 bases between. The length of the CDR3 is 11 residues. DNA for the CDR3: TGTGCCGTCCGGCACCCCGGGGAGCTGTTTTTT. It translates to CAVRHPGELFF.

This clonotype was detected ten times or more. CDR3 sequence (DNA): TGTGCCAGCAGCCTAGAGACTAGTCCCTACGAGCAGTACTTC. Its protein product is CASSLETSPYEQYF. The chain recombines TRBV28 with TRBJ2-7; maybe TRBD2 (6 bases). Germline CDR1 is MDHEN and CDR2 is SYDVKM. V gave up 6 bases and J gave up 2 bases, with 14 bases separating them. This CDR3 is built from 14 residues.

This clonotype has ten or more counts. The V call is TRBV20-1, the J call TRBJ1-1; TRBD1 is a possible D gene (5 bases). This CDR3 has 11 amino acids. Per the germline V gene, CDR1 is DFQATT and CDR2 is SNEGSKA (reference sequence). The CDR3 DNA is TGCAGCGGCCTAGGGACGGCAGAAGCTTTCTTT. It encodes CSGLGTAEAFF.

The chain employs TRBV7-2 and TRBJ1-3; D perhaps matches TRBD1 (5 bases). Germline V lookup: CDR1 SGHTA, CDR2 FQGNSA. CDR3 length: 15 amino acids. Trimming left V 6 bases short and J 0 bases short, with 12 bases between. CDR3 amino acids: CASRLTGTSGNTIYF. The CDR3 DNA sequence: TGTGCCAGCAGACTCACAGGAACCTCTGGAAACACCATATATTTT.

This clonotype showed up many times. This sequence joins TRBV6-5 and TRBJ2-7; TRBD1 matches at 8 bases. Germline V CDR1 and CDR2: MNHEY, SVGAGI. This CDR3 region has 14 residues. The V segment lost 10 bases and the J segment 7 bases; nucleotides outside the gene matches: 15. CDR3 DNA: TGTGCCACCAGGGGGCCTAACGAAGGGCAGGAGCAGTACTTC. Protein: CATRGPNEGQEQYF.

V is TRBV24-1 and J is TRBJ2-5; 11 nucleotides agree with TRBD2. Germline CDR1 KGHDR, CDR2 SFDVKD. Trimming removed 1 base from V and 2 bases from J; junction bases left unmatched: 2. The CDR3 covers 16 residues. The CDR3 loop reads CATSDFLAGGQETQYF. For the CDR3, the DNA is TGTGCCACCAGTGATTTTTTAGCGGGAGGGCAAGAGACCCAGTACTTC.

Many counts were recorded for this clonotype. The V and J genes are TRBV5-1 and TRBJ2-5; 12 bases line up with TRBD2. From germline, CDR1 is SGHRS and CDR2 YFSETQ. The ends lost 5 bases at V and 4 bases at J; junction bases unmatched: 12. This CDR3 has 17 residues. This CDR3 is CASSLLGLAGGGETQYF. The DNA of the CDR3 is TGCGCCAGCAGTCTCCTCGGGCTAGCGGGAGGGGGAGAGACCCAGTACTTC.

This clonotype came up many times. The chain employs TRBV6-5 and TRBJ2-7; 9 nucleotides match TRBD2. Losses at the gene ends were 6 bases for V and 2 bases for J; bases not matched to a gene: 2. Germline lookup yields CDR1 MNHEY and CDR2 SVGAGI. The length of the CDR3 is 13 residues. The CDR3 reads CASRREGTYEQYF. CDR3 DNA sequence: TGTGCCAGCAGGCGGGAGGGCACCTACGAGCAGTACTTC.

There are many counts of this clonotype. The chain couples TRBV6-1 to TRBJ2-6, with TRBD1 as a possible D gene (5 bases). The V and J ends lost 2 bases and 3 bases respectively, with 11 bases between them. Germline CDR1 MNHNS, CDR2 SASEGT. CDR3 length equals 16 residues. Written as DNA, the CDR3 is TGTGCCAGCAGTGAACAGCAGGGTGGTGGGGCCAACGTCCTGACTTTC. Amino acid sequence: CASSEQQGGGANVLTF.

This clonotype was detected only a few times. The chain joins TRBV12-3 or TRBV12-4 to TRBJ1-5; no firm D call. With 3 bases removed from V and 4 bases from J, the gap between germline ends came to 4 bases. This CDR3 contains 12 residues. CDR3 DNA sequence: TGTGCCAGCAGTTTTTTTAATCAGCCCCAGCATTTT. It codes for CASSFFNQPQHF.

This clonotype has at least ten counts. V and J are TRBV6-1 and TRBJ1-1; D is unresolved. Between the trimmed V and J ends, which lost 2 bases and 1 base, there was a span of 8 bases. The CDR3 extends over 14 amino acids. In germline, CDR1 is MNHNS, CDR2 SASEGT. This CDR3 reads CASSESGGNTEAFF. The CDR3 nucleotides read TGTGCCAGCAGTGAAAGTGGAGGGAACACTGAAGCTTTCTTT.

This clonotype was detected ten times or more. V is TRBV12-3 or TRBV12-4 and J is TRBJ2-3; D assignment may be TRBD1 or TRBD2 (6 bases each). The length of the CDR3 is 15 residues. V was shortened by 6 bases and J by 2 bases, with 15 bases between the two germline ends. This CDR3 reads CASRPPRGVTDTQYF. CDR3 sequence (DNA): TGTGCCAGCAGGCCCCCGAGGGGGGTCACAGATACGCAGTATTTT.

V usage is TRBV5-1 and J usage is TRBJ1-1, with D perhaps matching TRBD1 (6 bases). V gave up 0 bases and J gave up 2 bases, with 11 bases separating them. The CDR3 extends over 15 amino acids. The germline V gene has CDR1 SGHRS and CDR2 YFSETQ. CDR3 sequence: CASSLDNRVNTEAFF. As DNA, the CDR3 is TGCGCCAGCAGCTTGGATAACAGGGTAAACACTGAAGCTTTCTTT.

This clonotype was counted many times. The J gene is TRBJ1-2, the V gene TRBV5-4; the match to TRBD1 covers 9 bases. Germline V CDR1 and CDR2: SGHNT, YYREEE (reference sequence). J lost 0 bases, V lost 3 bases, and 6 bases had no gene match. CDR3 size: 16 residues. This CDR3 reads CASSSPGQGSNYGYTF. The CDR3, as DNA: TGTGCCAGCAGCTCGCCGGGACAGGGCTCTAACTATGGCTACACCTTC.

This clonotype was recorded at least ten times. The chain has TRBV9 and TRBJ2-7, with 7 bases fitting TRBD1. With V trimmed by 3 bases and J by 3 bases, 6 bases remained unmatched. The CDR3 runs to 14 residues. Germline assignment: CDR1 SGDLS and CDR2 YYNGEE. The DNA of the CDR3 is TGTGCCAGCAGCGCCACCGGGACAGACTACGAGCAGTACTTC. Translating gives CASSATGTDYEQYF. Variable domain in full (rest from reference TRBV9 and TRBJ2-7): DSGVTQTPKHLITATGQRVTLRCSPRSGDLSVYWYQQSLDQGLQFLIQYYNGEERAKGNILERFSAQQFPDLHSELNLSSLELGDSALYFCASSATGTDYEQYFGPGTRLTVT.

This clonotype was seen a handful of times. The rearrangement links TRBV12-3 or TRBV12-4 to TRBJ1-2, with D possibly TRBD1 on 6 matching bases. With 3 bases removed from V and 8 bases from J, the gap between germline ends came to 13 bases. The CDR3 loop spans 13 amino acids. The CDR3 sequence is CASSLRGGGGYTF. The DNA of the CDR3 is TGTGCCAGCAGTTTGAGAGGTGGGGGCGGCTACACCTTC.

This clonotype showed up many times. The rearrangement joins TRBV7-2 to TRBJ2-5, with TRBD2 identical over 8 bases. The CDR3 extends over 15 amino acids. The V gene's germline CDR1 is SGHTA and CDR2 FQGNSA. With V trimmed by 8 bases and J by 4 bases, 12 bases remained unmatched. DNA of the CDR3: TGTGCCAGCGTTCCTAACGGGAGGGCTTTAGAGACCCAGTACTTC. Translation: CASVPNGRALETQYF.

V and J are TRBV7-8 and TRBJ1-1; D ambiguous. CDR3 length equals 15 residues. Germline values: CDR1 SGHVS, CDR2 FQNEAQ. V was shortened by 2 bases and J by 0 bases, with 10 bases between the two germline ends. The CDR3: CASSLLVRMNTEAFF. The CDR3 DNA is TGTGCCAGCAGCTTACTAGTCAGAATGAACACTGAAGCTTTCTTT.

The chain links TRBV6-2 or TRBV6-3 to TRBJ2-2; D call uncertain. Trimming left V 6 bases short and J 2 bases short, with 13 bases between. Germline assignment: CDR1 MNHEY and CDR2 SVGEGT. This CDR3 has 15 amino acids. CDR3 in DNA: TGTGCCAGCAGCTCAACAGAGTTCAACACCGGGGAGCTGTTTTTT. Encoded protein: CASSSTEFNTGELFF.

This clonotype showed up many times. The chain has TRBV7-6 and TRBJ1-1, with D hard to call. The germline V gene has CDR1 SGHVS and CDR2 FNYEAQ. V lost 1 base and J 5 bases, leaving 11 bases between the germline ends. The CDR3 contains 14 residues. This CDR3 reads CASSLGKGGTEAFF. The DNA of the CDR3 is TGTGCCAGCAGCTTAGGTAAGGGCGGGACTGAAGCTTTCTTT.

The chain uses TRBV6-1 and TRBJ2-7; the match to TRBD1 covers 9 bases. This CDR3 is built from 15 residues. The germline V gene has CDR1 MNHNS and CDR2 SASEGT. V trimming: 7 bases; J trimming: 0 bases; junction bases outside the gene matches: 7. The CDR3 sequence is CASNKLTGGSYEQYF. CDR3 DNA: TGTGCCAGCAACAAATTGACAGGGGGCTCCTACGAGCAGTACTTC.

This clonotype was seen ten or more times. The chain recombines TRBV27 with TRBJ2-5, with 7 positions matching TRBD1. The CDR3 is 15 amino acids. The V gene's germline CDR1 is MNHEY and CDR2 SMNVEV (reference sequence). Trimming cost V 6 bases and J 1 base; bases outside gene matches: 8. In DNA form, the CDR3 reads TGTGCCAGCAGAAGGGACAGACTCGGCCAAGAGACCCAGTACTTC. Translating it yields CASRRDRLGQETQYF.

Points on this clonotype: The missing conserved phenylalanine or tryptophan at the end of this CDR3 makes a read error likely. The CDR3, as DNA: TGTGCCAGCAGTCGACAGGGAAATTCACCCCTCCACCTT. Translation gives CASSRQGNSPLHL. The V and J genes are TRBV12-3 or TRBV12-4 and TRBJ1-6, with TRBD1 identical over 7 bases. The V gene end was trimmed by 5 bases and the J gene end by 7 bases; junction bases not matched to a gene: 2. The CDR3 runs 13 residues.

This clonotype was counted at least ten times. The V gene is TRBV13, the J gene TRBJ2-2; the match to TRBD2 covers 12 bases. The CDR3 has 20 residues. From germline, CDR1 is PRHDT and CDR2 FYEKMQ (reference sequence). With 5 bases clipped from V and 5 bases from J, the junction kept 18 bases outside the gene matches. The CDR3 DNA reads as TGTGCCAGCAGCGTCTGGGCTAGCGGGAGGGCCCTCGAAAGGACCGGGGAGCTGTTTTTT. This codes for CASSVWASGRALERTGELFF. The whole variable domain, filled in from reference TRBV13 and TRBJ2-2, reads AAGVIQSPRHLIKEKRETATLKCYPIPRHDTVYWYQQGPGQDPQFLISFYEKMQSDKGSIPDRFSAQQFSDYHSELNMSSLELGDSALYFCASSVWASGRALERTGELFFGEGSRLTVL.

There are many counts of this clonotype. The chain carries TRBV10-1 and TRBJ1-6; D is unclear. V lost 9 bases, J lost 11 bases, and 20 bases lay in between. CDR3 length: 14 amino acids. Germline lookup yields CDR1 WNHNN and CDR2 SYGVQD (reference sequence). The CDR3 here is CARRSVDPSAPLHF. The CDR3 DNA reads as TGCGCCAGGAGGAGCGTAGATCCTAGTGCACCCCTCCACTTT.

This clonotype has ten or more counts. The CDR3 DNA sequence: TGTGCCAGCTCCAAACCCGGGGGAGGTCAAGAGACCCAGTACTTC. Translation: CASSKPGGGQETQYF. The rearrangement uses TRBV6-2 or TRBV6-3 and TRBJ2-5, with D possibly being TRBD2 (6 bases). From germline, CDR1 is MNHEY and CDR2 SVGEGT. Trimming pared 8 bases from V and 2 bases from J, leaving 18 bases between. This CDR3 has 15 amino acids.

This clonotype showed up just a few times. This rearrangement joins TRBV4-2 to TRBJ2-3; D unclear. This CDR3 spans 13 amino acids. Deletions cut 0 bases from V and 11 bases from J, with 12 bases between. Germline values: CDR1 LGHNA, CDR2 YNFKEQ. The CDR3 DNA follows: TGTGCCAGCAGCCAAGAGCAGCTGAAGGTGCAGTATTTT. Translation gives CASSQEQLKVQYF.

This clonotype appeared many times. V is TRBV28 and J is TRBJ2-5; possible D gene TRBD1, 6 bases. The CDR3 contains 16 residues. V gave up 6 bases and J gave up 1 base, with 18 bases separating them. CDR1 MDHEN and CDR2 SYDVKM come from the germline V gene. The CDR3 is CASSTRLGRGQETQYF. DNA of the CDR3: TGTGCCAGCAGCACCCGCCTGGGCAGGGGCCAAGAGACCCAGTACTTC.

This clonotype was counted at least ten times. V is TRBV9 and J is TRBJ1-1; no reliable D call. V dropped 0 bases and J dropped 0 bases, with 6 bases sitting between them. The germline gives CDR1 SGDLS, CDR2 YYNGEE. The length of the CDR3 is 14 residues. CDR3 sequence reads: CASSVEPVNTEAFF. CDR3 nucleotides: TGTGCCAGCAGCGTAGAGCCGGTGAACACTGAAGCTTTCTTT. The full variable domain, completed using reference TRBV9 and TRBJ1-1, is DSGVTQTPKHLITATGQRVTLRCSPRSGDLSVYWYQQSLDQGLQFLIQYYNGEERAKGNILERFSAQQFPDLHSELNLSSLELGDSALYFCASSVEPVNTEAFFGQGTRLTVV.

This clonotype has a count of ten or more. The chain combines TRBV5-1 with TRBJ2-3, with D tentatively TRBD1 (6 bases). From germline, CDR1 is SGHRS and CDR2 YFSETQ. The CDR3 totals 15 residues. V lost 3 bases, J lost 2 bases, and 13 bases lay in between. Here the CDR3 reads CASSWGRQVTDTQYF. The CDR3 bases are TGCGCCAGCAGCTGGGGGAGACAGGTCACAGATACGCAGTATTTT. The full variable domain, with the rest looked up from reference TRBV5-1 and TRBJ2-3, is KAGVTQTPRYLIKTRGQQVTLSCSPISGHRSVSWYQQTPGQGLQFLFEYFSETQRNKGNFPGRFSGRQFSNSRSEMNVSTLELGDSALYLCASSWGRQVTDTQYFGPGTRLTVL.